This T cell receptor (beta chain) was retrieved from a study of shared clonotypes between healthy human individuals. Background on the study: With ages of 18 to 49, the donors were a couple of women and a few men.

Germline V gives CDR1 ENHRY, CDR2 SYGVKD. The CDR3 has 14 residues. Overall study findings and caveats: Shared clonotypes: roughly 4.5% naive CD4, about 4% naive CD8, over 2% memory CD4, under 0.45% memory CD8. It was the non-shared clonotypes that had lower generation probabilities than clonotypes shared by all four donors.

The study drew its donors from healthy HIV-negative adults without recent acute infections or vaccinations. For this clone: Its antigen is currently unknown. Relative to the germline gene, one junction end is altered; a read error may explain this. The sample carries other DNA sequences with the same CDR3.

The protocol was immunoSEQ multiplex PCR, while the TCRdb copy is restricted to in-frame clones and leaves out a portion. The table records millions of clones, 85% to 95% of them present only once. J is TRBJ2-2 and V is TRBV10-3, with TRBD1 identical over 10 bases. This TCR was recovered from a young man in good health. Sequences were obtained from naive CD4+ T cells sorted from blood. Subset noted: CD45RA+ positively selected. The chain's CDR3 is CATGQGVDTGELFF. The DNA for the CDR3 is TGTGCCACCGGACAGGGGGTAGATACCGGGGAGTTGTTTTTT.